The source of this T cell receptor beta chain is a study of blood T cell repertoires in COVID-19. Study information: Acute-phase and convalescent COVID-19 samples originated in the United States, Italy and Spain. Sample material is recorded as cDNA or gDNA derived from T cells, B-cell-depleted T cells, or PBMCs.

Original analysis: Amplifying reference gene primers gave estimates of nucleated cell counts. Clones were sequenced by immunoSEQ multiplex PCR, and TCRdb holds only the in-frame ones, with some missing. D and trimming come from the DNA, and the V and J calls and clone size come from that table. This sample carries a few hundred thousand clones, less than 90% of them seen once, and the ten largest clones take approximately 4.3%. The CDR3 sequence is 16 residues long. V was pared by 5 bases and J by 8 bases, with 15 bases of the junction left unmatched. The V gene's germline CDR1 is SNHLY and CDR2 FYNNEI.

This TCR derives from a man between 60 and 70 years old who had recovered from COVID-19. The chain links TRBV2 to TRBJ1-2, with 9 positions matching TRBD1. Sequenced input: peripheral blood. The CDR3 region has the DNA TGTGCCAGCAGTAACCGAGAGTTTAACAGGGGGCAAGGCTACACCTTC. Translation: CASSNREFNRGQGYTF. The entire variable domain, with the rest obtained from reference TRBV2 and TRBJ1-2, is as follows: EPEVTQTPSHQVTQMGQEVILRCVPISNHLYFYWYRQILGQKVEFLVSFYNNEISEKSEIFDDQFSVERPDGSNFTLKIRSTKLEDSAMYFCASSNREFNRGQGYTFGSGTRLTVV.